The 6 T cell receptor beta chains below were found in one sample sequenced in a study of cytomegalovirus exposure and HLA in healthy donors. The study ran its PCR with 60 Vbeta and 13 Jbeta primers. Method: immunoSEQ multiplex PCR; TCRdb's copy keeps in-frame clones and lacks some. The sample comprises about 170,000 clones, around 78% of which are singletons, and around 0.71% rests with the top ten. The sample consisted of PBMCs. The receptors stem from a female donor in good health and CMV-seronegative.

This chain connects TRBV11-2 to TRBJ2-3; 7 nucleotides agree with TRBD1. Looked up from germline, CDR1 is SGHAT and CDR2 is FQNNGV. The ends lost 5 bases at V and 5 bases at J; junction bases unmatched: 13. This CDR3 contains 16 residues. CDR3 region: CASSKEQGFSKDTQYF. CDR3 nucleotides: TGTGCCAGCAGCAAGGAACAGGGGTTCTCCAAAGATACGCAGTATTTT.

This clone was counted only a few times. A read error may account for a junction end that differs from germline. The CDR3 spells CASSQAFGTKNSQYF. In DNA, the CDR3 is TGCGCCAGCAGCCAGGCTTTTGGAACCAAAAACAGTCAGTACTTC. This chain connects TRBV4-3 to TRBJ2-4; D unresolved. CDR1 is LGHNA and CDR2 is YSLEER in the germline V gene. There are 15 residues in the CDR3.

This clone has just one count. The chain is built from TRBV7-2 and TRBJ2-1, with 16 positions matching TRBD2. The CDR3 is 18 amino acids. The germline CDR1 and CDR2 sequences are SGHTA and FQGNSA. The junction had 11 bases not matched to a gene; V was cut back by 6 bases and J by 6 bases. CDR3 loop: CASRQSGTSGRARNEQFF. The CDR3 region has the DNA TGTGCCAGCAGACAATCCGGGACTAGCGGGAGGGCCCGCAATGAGCAGTTCTTC.

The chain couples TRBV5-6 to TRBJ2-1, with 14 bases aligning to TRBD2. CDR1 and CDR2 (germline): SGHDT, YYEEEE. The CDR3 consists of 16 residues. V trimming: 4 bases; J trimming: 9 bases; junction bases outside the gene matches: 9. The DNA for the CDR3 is TGTGCCAGCAGCGTGGGACTAGCGGGAGAAGCCAGTGAGCAGTTCTTC. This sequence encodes CASSVGLAGEASEQFF.

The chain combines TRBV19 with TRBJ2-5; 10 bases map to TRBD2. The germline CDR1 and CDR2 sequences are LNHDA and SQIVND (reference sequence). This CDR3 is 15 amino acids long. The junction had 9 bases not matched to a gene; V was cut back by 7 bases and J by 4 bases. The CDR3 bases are TGTGCCAGTACCCGGACTAGCGGTCTGGGAGAGACCCAGTACTTC. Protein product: CASTRTSGLGETQYF. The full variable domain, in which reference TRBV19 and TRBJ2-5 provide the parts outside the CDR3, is DGGITQSPKYLFRKEGQNVTLSCEQNLNHDAMYWYRQDPGQGLRLIYYSQIVNDFQKGDIAEGYSVSREKKESFPLTVTSAQKNPTAFYLCASTRTSGLGETQYFGPGTRLLVL.

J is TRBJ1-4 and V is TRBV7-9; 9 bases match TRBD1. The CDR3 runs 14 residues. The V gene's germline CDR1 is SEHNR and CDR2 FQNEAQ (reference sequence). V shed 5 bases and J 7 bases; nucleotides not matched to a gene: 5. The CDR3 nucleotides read TGTGCCAGCAGCCAGGACAGGGGAAGTGAAAAACTGTTTTTT. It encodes CASSQDRGSEKLFF.